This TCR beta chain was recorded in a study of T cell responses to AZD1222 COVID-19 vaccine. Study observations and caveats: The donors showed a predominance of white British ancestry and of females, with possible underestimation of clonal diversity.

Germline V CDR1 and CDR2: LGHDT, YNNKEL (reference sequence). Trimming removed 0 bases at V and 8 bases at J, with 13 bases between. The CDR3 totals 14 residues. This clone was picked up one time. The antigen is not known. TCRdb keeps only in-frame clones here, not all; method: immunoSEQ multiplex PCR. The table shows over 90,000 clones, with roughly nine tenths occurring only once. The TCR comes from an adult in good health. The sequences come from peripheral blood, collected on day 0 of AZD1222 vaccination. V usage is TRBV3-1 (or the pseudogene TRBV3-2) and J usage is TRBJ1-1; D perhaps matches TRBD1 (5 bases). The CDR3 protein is CASSQDGGTTEAFF. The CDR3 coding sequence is TGTGCCAGCAGCCAAGATGGGGGGACGACGGAAGCTTTCTTT.